This TCR beta chain was identified during a study of T cells in Graves' hyperthyroidism and ophthalmopathy. V lost 6 bases to trimming and J lost 2 bases, with 10 bases between them. The CDR3 covers 14 residues. The germline CDR1 and CDR2 sequences are SGHNT and YENEEA. Researchers took RNA transcripts and amplified the TCR beta CDR3 regions from them. The TCR CDR3 first-round RT-PCR relied on the HTBI primer set. Each CDR3 protein is one row after TCRdb ran MiXCR on the multiplex PCR reads. The sample includes 400,000 to 600,000 distinct CDR3 sequences, roughly 15% of them seen just once. This clonotype was picked up many times.

The chain recombines TRBV11-3 with TRBJ2-2; D might be TRBD2 (5 bases). The sample taken for sequencing was blood. The clonotype comes from a woman under 40 with Graves' ophthalmopathy. The CDR3 is CASSGLTNTGELFF. The CDR3 bases are TGTGCCAGCAGTGGACTGACCAACACCGGGGAGCTGTTTTTT.